This is a list of T cell receptor beta chains from one sample in a study of shared clonotypes between healthy human individuals. The data were produced by immunoSEQ multiplex PCR, yet TCRdb's version contains in-frame clones alone and is incomplete. The sample yields more than 2,000,000 clones, just over 90% seen once. Sequencing was done on a sample of naive CD4+ T cells from PBMCs. These receptors all come from a man between 18 and 29 years old in good health. Some clones in this sample may be carry-over from other donors' samples. Both conserved end residues are part of each CDR3. A D gene is named only where the DNA matches it firmly. A row's size may be missing; if present it is once, few, many or a size class.

>TRBD2|TRBV4-1|-|TRBJ2-7
CASSHATSGGTYEQYF
>TRBD1|TRBV6-5|-|TRBJ2-7
CASSTGTGTYEQYF
>-|TRBV5-1|-|TRBJ2-3
CASSLGSASGTDTQYF
>TRBD1|TRBV19|-|TRBJ1-5
CASRRTGDYSNQPQHF
>-|TRBV11-2|-|TRBJ2-1
CASSLEEERPYNEQFF
>-|TRBV7-3|-|TRBJ2-7
CASSSEGNPSYEQYF
>-|TRBV5-1|-|TRBJ2-7
CASSGRGADEQYF
>-|TRBV7-9|-|TRBJ2-3
CASSLESVRTDTQYF
>-|TRBV19|once|TRBJ2-2
CASSRQGGNGELFF
>-|TRBV28|once|TRBJ2-1
CASSFQYNEQFF